These 6 T cell receptor beta chains were all obtained from the same sample, sequenced in a study of T cell responses to AZD1222 COVID-19 vaccine (dated by TCRdb to 2020 to 2023). Interpreted using the paper, the time point label stands for: about 28 days (+/-7) after the second vaccine dose. The protocol used for the library was the immunoSEQ multiplex PCR assay. Sourced from immuneACCESS, this table was stored by TCRdb with only in-frame sequences that have V and J called. A share of the clones is absent; for the studies checked, an unresolved V gene accounts for under half, and the remainder has no known explanation. The sample table shows 98,000 or so clones, and more than 70% are seen once. The leading ten clones occupy about 17% of the sample. The sample in question was peripheral blood, obtained 28 days after the second AZD1222 dose. Every receptor here comes from an adult who received the AZD1222 COVID-19 vaccine.

This sequence joins TRBV5-1 and TRBJ2-1, with D tentatively TRBD2 (6 bases). The length of the CDR3 is 16 residues. Per germline, CDR1 SGHRS and CDR2 YFSETQ. V dropped 0 bases and J dropped 0 bases, with 10 bases sitting between them. The CDR3 loop is CASSLGYGSSYNEQFF. CDR3 coding DNA: TGCGCCAGCAGCTTGGGATACGGGAGCTCCTACAATGAGCAGTTCTTC.

The chain combines TRBV10-3 with TRBJ2-7; D gene unclear. Germline CDR1 reads ENHRY; CDR2 reads SYGVKD. V shed 0 bases and J shed 0 bases, with 12 bases lying between them. This CDR3 has 16 amino acids. CDR3: CAISESGGPSSYEQYF. Written as DNA, the CDR3 is TGTGCCATCAGTGAGTCCGGCGGACCAAGCTCCTACGAGCAGTACTTC.

V and J are TRBV11-3 and TRBJ2-2; D remains ambiguous. The CDR3 length is 14 residues. Germline V lookup: CDR1 SGHNT, CDR2 YENEEA. V lost 4 bases and J lost 0, with 6 bases in between. The chain's CDR3 is CASSSDSNTGELFF. The DNA of the CDR3 is TGTGCCAGCAGCTCCGACTCGAACACCGGGGAGCTGTTTTTT.

This clone was seen a single time. This chain joins TRBV5-1 and TRBJ2-7, with D possibly TRBD2 on 5 matching bases. The CDR3 is 13 amino acids. Trimming cost V 5 bases and J 4 bases, with 13 bases left between them. Per the germline V gene, CDR1 is SGHRS and CDR2 is YFSETQ. The chain's CDR3 is CASRNSTGYEQYF. CDR3 DNA: TGCGCCAGCAGAAACAGCACGGGATACGAGCAGTACTTC.

The chain uses TRBV6-5 and TRBJ2-7; D is perhaps TRBD1 or TRBD2 (5 bases each). Trimming took 3 bases from V and 2 from J, leaving 14 bases between them. Germline-derived CDR1 and CDR2 are MNHEY and SVGAGI. The CDR3 totals 15 residues. In nucleotides, the CDR3 is TGTGCCAGCAGTTATCGAGCCGGGGCGCCCTACGAGCAGTACTTC. The encoded protein is CASSYRAGAPYEQYF.

The chain carries TRBV30 and TRBJ2-1, with D hard to call. Germline CDR1 reads GTSNPN; CDR2 reads SVGIG (reference sequence). CDR3 length: 14 amino acids. Trimming left V 2 bases short and J 10 bases short, with 18 bases between. The CDR3 sequence is CAWSFGLVLGEQFF. The DNA for the CDR3 is TGTGCCTGGAGTTTCGGTCTAGTCCTCGGGGAGCAGTTCTTC.